This TCR beta chain was documented in a study of immune cell composition in non-small cell lung cancer. Germline CDR1 reads SQVTM; CDR2 reads ANQGSEA. The CDR3 runs 13 residues. Trimming took 2 bases from V and 2 from J, leaving 7 bases between them. Produced via immunoSEQ multiplex PCR; TCRdb's table is partial and in-frame only. The sample holds about 6,600 clones, 65% to 85% seen once. Normal lung was taken at the farthest possible site, at least 3 cm from tumour. Template was genomic DNA from frozen, unsorted single-cell suspensions. The chain is built from TRBV29-1 and TRBJ2-1; no definite D call. The sample taken for sequencing was non-adjacent lung tissue. This clonotype originated in a human donor with non-small cell lung cancer. Written as DNA, the CDR3 is TGCAGCGTTGAAACTTTGGCCTACAATGAGCAGTTCTTC. Translated: CSVETLAYNEQFF.